The subject of this entry is one TCR beta chain. V was clipped by 1 base and J by 0 bases, with 10 bases between them. The germline gives CDR1 SGHNT, CDR2 YYREEE (reference sequence). This CDR3 is built from 15 residues. This sample is drawn from a study of blood T cell repertoires in COVID-19. About the study: Donors in the United States, Italy and Spain gave samples during acute or convalescent COVID-19. Nucleic acid was either cDNA or gDNA, and it came from T cells, B-cell-depleted T cells, or PBMCs.

Original handling: How many nucleated cells were present was estimated from reference gene primer amplification. The method was immunoSEQ multiplex PCR; TCRdb's version includes in-frame clones alone and lacks a portion of them. V and J calls and clone size follow that table, whereas D and trimming were derived from the DNA. The table records around 120,000 clones, around 87% of them present only once. This receptor was taken from a woman aged 60 to 75 with COVID-19, enrolled during active disease. The specimen was peripheral blood. This chain joins TRBV5-4 and TRBJ1-1; D ambiguous. The DNA of the CDR3 is TGTGCCAGCAGCTTGTTTGGTAACATGAACACTGAAGCTTTCTTT. As protein: CASSLFGNMNTEAFF. The whole variable domain, remainder taken from reference TRBV5-4 and TRBJ1-1, is ETGVTQSPTHLIKTRGQQVTLRCSSQSGHNTVSWYQQALGQGPQFIFQYYREEENGRGNFPPRFSGLQFPNYSSELNVNALELDDSALYLCASSLFGNMNTEAFFGQGTRLTVV.